Below, 23 T cell receptor beta chains from the same sample are listed, as sequenced in a study of blood T cell repertoires in COVID-19. Assay used: immunoSEQ multiplex PCR; TCRdb lists only in-frame clones, some missing. The sample lists under 200,000 clones, about 87% occurring once. The specimen was peripheral blood. Receptor source: a woman aged 60-75 years who had recovered from COVID-19.

The chain links TRBV11-1 to TRBJ1-6; 7 bases line up with TRBD1. The V and J ends lost 4 bases and 7 bases, in that order; junction bases with no gene match: 10. Germline assignment: CDR1 SGHAT and CDR2 FQDESV (reference sequence). This CDR3 region has 16 residues. The CDR3 coding sequence is TGTGCCAGCAGCTCGGGGTACCGACAGGGAAATTCACCCCTCCACTTT. Amino acid sequence: CASSSGYRQGNSPLHF.

This clone was seen a single time. The rearrangement uses TRBV19 and TRBJ1-3; weak D call: TRBD1 (5 bases). V dropped 4 bases and J dropped 1 base, with 11 bases sitting between them. This CDR3 is built from 15 residues. Germline V gene lookup returns CDR1 LNHDA and CDR2 SQIVND (reference sequence). The chain's CDR3 is CASSKEGHSGNTIYF. The CDR3 region has the DNA TGTGCCAGTAGTAAAGAGGGGCATTCTGGAAACACCATATATTTT.

The genes are TRBV7-3 and TRBJ1-1; a possible D gene is TRBD1 (6 bases). V gave up 1 base and J gave up 6 bases, with 21 bases separating them. The CDR3 is made up of 17 amino acids. Germline V gene data show CDR1 as SGHTA and CDR2 as FQGTGA. The CDR3 DNA sequence: TGTGCCAGCAGCTTAAGGGTAGGTCGCAGGGGCGCGTCTGAAGCTTTCTTT. This sequence encodes CASSLRVGRRGASEAFF. The variable domain in full, with the rest retrieved from reference TRBV7-3 and TRBJ1-1, is GAGVSQTPSNKVTEKGKYVELRCDPISGHTALYWYRQSLGQGPEFLIYFQGTGAADDSGLPNDRFFAVRPEGSVSTLKIQRTERGDSAVYLCASSLRVGRRGASEAFFGQGTRLTVV.

The chain uses TRBV3-1 (or the pseudogene TRBV3-2) and TRBJ1-6; 9 bases are a match to TRBD1. The CDR3 covers 14 residues. In germline, CDR1 is LGHDT, CDR2 YNNKEL (reference sequence). V lost 3 bases and J lost 11; bases outside the gene matches: 5. The CDR3 loop reads CASSHRDRAAPLHF. CDR3 nucleotide sequence: TGTGCCAGCAGCCACCGGGACAGGGCAGCACCCCTCCACTTT.

The rearrangement joins TRBV11-1 to TRBJ1-1, with 7 bases matching TRBD1. This CDR3 region has 15 residues. V dropped 5 bases and J dropped 5; count of bases not matched to a gene: 11. The germline CDR1 and CDR2 sequences are SGHAT and FQDESV (reference sequence). The CDR3 is CASSKSGGSETEAFF. CDR3 in DNA: TGTGCCAGCAGCAAATCAGGGGGATCGGAAACTGAAGCTTTCTTT.

The CDR3: CASSQDSGGAGDTQYF. For the CDR3, the DNA is TGCGCCAGCAGCCAAGATAGCGGGGGGGCTGGAGATACGCAGTATTTT. The chain employs TRBV4-1 and TRBJ2-3, with 11 bases aligning to TRBD2. From germline, CDR1 is MGHRA and CDR2 YSYEKL. The J segment lost 5 bases and the V segment lost 0 bases, leaving 4 bases of the junction unmatched. This CDR3 region has 16 residues.

CDR3 DNA: TGTGCCAGCAGCCACGAAGGGGGCAACGAGCAGTACTTC. Translation: CASSHEGGNEQYF. The chain carries TRBV11-3 and TRBJ2-7, with 7 bases matching TRBD1. The CDR3 covers 13 residues. Germline assignment: CDR1 SGHNT and CDR2 YENEEA. V dropped 5 bases and J dropped 5; count of bases not matched to a gene: 6.

The chain carries TRBV6-5 and TRBJ1-2; 7 bases match TRBD1. V was pared by 7 bases and J by 5 bases, with 7 bases of the junction left unmatched. The germline V gene encodes CDR1 MNHEY and CDR2 SVGAGI. The CDR3 runs to 13 residues. The CDR3 region has the DNA TGTGCCAGCACCCAGGGGGTTGGGTATGGCTACACCTTC. Residues: CASTQGVGYGYTF.

A single count supports this clone. The chain recombines TRBV3-1 (or the pseudogene TRBV3-2) with TRBJ2-3; weak D call: TRBD1 (6 bases). Trimming left V 3 bases short and J 0 bases short, with 7 bases between. The CDR3 covers 14 residues. From germline, CDR1 is LGHDT and CDR2 YNNKEL (reference sequence). CDR3 loop: CASSHTGSTDTQYF. As DNA, the CDR3 is TGTGCCAGCAGCCACACAGGGAGCACAGATACGCAGTATTTT.

This clone was seen a handful of times. The genes are TRBV28 and TRBJ1-1; maybe TRBD1 (5 bases). Deletions cut 2 bases from V and 8 bases from J, with 9 bases between. The CDR3 length is 12 residues. Germline V lookup: CDR1 MDHEN, CDR2 SYDVKM. DNA for the CDR3: TGTGCCAGCAGTTTAGGTCCAGGGGAAGCTTTCTTT. Its protein product is CASSLGPGEAFF.

The gene calls are TRBV1 and TRBJ1-4; the table's D call, TRBD1, was not checked against the DNA. TRBV1 is given as a pseudogene. The CDR3 contains 22 residues. CDR3: CTSSQTRKRDRHDLATNEKLFF. The CDR3 nucleotides read TGCACCAGCAGCCAAACCCGCAAACGGGACAGGCATGACCTTGCAACTAATGAAAAACTGTTTTTT.

This clone was seen a single time. CDR3 in DNA: TGTGCCAGCAGTTCTTCCGACAGCCAGACGTTCTATGGCTACACCTTC. Amino acid sequence: CASSSSDSQTFYGYTF. The gene calls are TRBV28 and TRBJ1-2; perhaps TRBD1 as D (5 bases). The V end lost 4 bases, the J end lost 4 bases, and 19 bases lay between the germline ends. Germline V gene data show CDR1 as MDHEN and CDR2 as SYDVKM. The CDR3 has 16 amino acids.

The V gene is TRBV6-5, the J gene TRBJ2-3; 11 positions agree with TRBD2. The J segment lost 8 bases and the V segment lost 3 bases, leaving 4 bases of the junction unmatched. The germline V gene encodes CDR1 MNHEY and CDR2 SVGAGI. This CDR3 comprises 14 residues. CDR3 nucleotides: TGTGCCAGCAGTTATCCTAGCGGGGGGCGTACGCAGTATTTT. It translates to CASSYPSGGRTQYF.

The table lists this clone with a few counts. The genes are TRBV6-5 and TRBJ1-2, with a weak D call TRBD1 (5 bases). Deletions cut 5 bases from V and 5 bases from J, with 9 bases between. The CDR3 sequence is 12 residues long. In germline, CDR1 is MNHEY, CDR2 SVGAGI. In DNA form, the CDR3 reads TGTGCCAGCAGTAAAACAGGTTATGGCTACACCTTC. Its translation is CASSKTGYGYTF.

This clone was found once. The J gene is TRBJ2-3, the V gene TRBV5-1, with TRBD2 identical over 14 bases. J was trimmed by 6 bases and V by 4 bases; bases with no gene match: 7. The germline CDR1 and CDR2 sequences are SGHRS and YFSETQ. The CDR3 spans 16 residues. The CDR3 DNA follows: TGCGCCAGCAGCCCCCAAGGGACTAGCGGGGGTGATACGCAGTATTTT. Translation gives CASSPQGTSGGDTQYF.

The chain couples TRBV7-7 to TRBJ1-3, with D unclear. Between the trimmed V and J ends, which lost 1 base and 0 bases, there was a span of 7 bases. CDR1 is SSHAT, CDR2 FNYEAQ, per germline (reference sequence). The CDR3 sequence is 15 residues long. The chain's CDR3 is CASSLDGSSGNTIYF. CDR3 sequence (DNA): TGTGCCAGCAGCTTAGACGGGAGCTCTGGAAACACCATATATTTT.

The rearrangement uses TRBV19 and TRBJ2-7; TRBD2 matches at 7 bases. This CDR3 has 15 amino acids. Germline lookup yields CDR1 LNHDA and CDR2 SQIVND (reference sequence). After removal of 3 bases from V and 0 bases from J, the junction contained 5 bases not matched to a gene. The chain's CDR3 is CASSMSGESSYEQYF. As DNA, the CDR3 is TGTGCCAGTAGTATGAGCGGGGAGAGCTCCTACGAGCAGTACTTC. Full variable domain (remainder filled in from reference TRBV19 and TRBJ2-7): DGGITQSPKYLFRKEGQNVTLSCEQNLNHDAMYWYRQDPGQGLRLIYYSQIVNDFQKGDIAEGYSVSREKKESFPLTVTSAQKNPTAFYLCASSMSGESSYEQYFGPGTRLTVT.

The genes are TRBV5-1 and TRBJ1-2, with D unclear. This CDR3 is built from 15 residues. Trimming stripped 1 base from V and 7 bases from J, with 17 bases between. Looked up from germline, CDR1 is SGHRS and CDR2 is YFSETQ. CDR3 sequence: CASSLNVGSKGGYTF. CDR3 bases: TGCGCCAGCAGCTTGAACGTGGGGAGCAAGGGTGGCTACACCTTC.

This clone appeared a few times. The chain recombines TRBV10-1 with TRBJ2-3; no definite D call. V lost 1 base, J lost 6 bases, and 11 bases lay in between. The germline V gene encodes CDR1 WNHNN and CDR2 SYGVQD (reference sequence). This CDR3 is built from 14 residues. The CDR3 here is CASSEYWRKDTQYF. DNA of the CDR3: TGCGCCAGCAGTGAGTATTGGCGGAAGGATACGCAGTATTTT.

The chain joins TRBV2 to TRBJ2-3; 12 bases are shared with TRBD2. The V segment lost 9 bases and the J segment 5 bases; nucleotides outside the gene matches: 12. This CDR3 is 16 amino acids long. Per the germline V gene, CDR1 is SNHLY and CDR2 is FYNNEI. CDR3 nucleotides: TGTGCCAGTACCGAAGCGCTAGCGGGGGGGCAAGATACGCAGTATTTT. It codes for CASTEALAGGQDTQYF.

This clone appeared a single time. The chain employs TRBV29-1 and TRBJ2-3; 12 nucleotides agree with TRBD2. The length of the CDR3 is 15 residues. The germline gives CDR1 SQVTM, CDR2 ANQGSEA. The V and J ends lost 7 bases and 2 bases, in that order; junction bases with no gene match: 7. The CDR3 sequence is CSAILAGGPTDTQYF. The CDR3 nucleotides read TGCAGCGCGATACTAGCGGGGGGACCCACAGATACGCAGTATTTT.

The count of this clone is one. The chain combines TRBV5-1 with TRBJ2-3, with 13 bases that match TRBD2. Germline values: CDR1 SGHRS, CDR2 YFSETQ. With 4 bases clipped from V and 3 bases from J, the junction kept 8 bases outside the gene matches. The CDR3 spans 17 residues. The CDR3 DNA follows: TGCGCCAGCAGCGGTAAACCGGGACTAGCGGGGACAGATACGCAGTATTTT. Translating gives CASSGKPGLAGTDTQYF.

Here the CDR3 reads CASSKPNRGQYEQYF. CDR3 coding DNA: TGTGCCAGCAGCAAACCCAACAGGGGGCAGTACGAGCAGTACTTC. The gene calls are TRBV6-5 and TRBJ2-7; 9 positions match TRBD1. The CDR3 totals 15 residues. Germline CDR1 and CDR2: MNHEY and SVGAGI. Trimming cost V 6 bases and J 4 bases; bases outside gene matches: 10.